This T cell receptor (beta chain) originates from a study of T-cell memory formation after mild COVID-19. Study-level information: Each donor largely had its own TCR clusters. General study points: Contracting CD8+ clones were enriched in EMRA, CD4+ mainly in CM and EM. Nothing showed for sure that second-wave clones peaking on day 37 were SARS-CoV-2 specific. Memory from before infection featured some responding clones, which suggests cross-reactive memory joined.

Concerning this clonotype itself: Its antigen is as yet unknown.

Germline CDR1 SGHRS, CDR2 YFSETQ. The CDR3 is made up of 17 amino acids. V was shortened by 1 base and J by 7 bases, with 23 bases between the two germline ends. TCRdb itself ran the 5' RACE reads through MiXCR, one entry per CDR3 protein. The data contain under 250,000 distinct CDR3 sequences, roughly a tenth of them singletons. The receptor's source is a man aged 18 to 29 who had mild COVID-19 (a few samples of this study predate the infection). Cell type and time point are not known. The chain couples TRBV5-1 to TRBJ2-5; tentatively, D is TRBD2 (6 bases). The source material was PBMCs or a T cell subset sorted from them (not recorded which). The CDR3 is CASSLSGGVAAYRTQYF. CDR3 bases: TGCGCCAGCAGCTTGTCCGGGGGTGTGGCGGCCTATAGGACCCAGTACTTC.